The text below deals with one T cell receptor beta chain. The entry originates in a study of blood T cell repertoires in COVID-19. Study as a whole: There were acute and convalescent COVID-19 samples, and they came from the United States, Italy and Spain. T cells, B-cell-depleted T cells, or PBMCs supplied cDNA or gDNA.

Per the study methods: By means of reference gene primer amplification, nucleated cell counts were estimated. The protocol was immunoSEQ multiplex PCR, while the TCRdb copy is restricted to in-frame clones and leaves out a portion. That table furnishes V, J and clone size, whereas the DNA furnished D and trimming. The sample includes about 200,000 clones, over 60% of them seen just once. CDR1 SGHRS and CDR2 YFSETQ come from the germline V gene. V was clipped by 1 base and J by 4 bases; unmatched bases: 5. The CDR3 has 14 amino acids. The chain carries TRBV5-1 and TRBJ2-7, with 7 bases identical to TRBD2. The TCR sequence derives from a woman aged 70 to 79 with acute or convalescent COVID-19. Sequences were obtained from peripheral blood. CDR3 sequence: CASSLWRGSYEQYF. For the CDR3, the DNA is TGCGCCAGCAGCTTGTGGCGGGGGTCGTACGAGCAGTACTTC.